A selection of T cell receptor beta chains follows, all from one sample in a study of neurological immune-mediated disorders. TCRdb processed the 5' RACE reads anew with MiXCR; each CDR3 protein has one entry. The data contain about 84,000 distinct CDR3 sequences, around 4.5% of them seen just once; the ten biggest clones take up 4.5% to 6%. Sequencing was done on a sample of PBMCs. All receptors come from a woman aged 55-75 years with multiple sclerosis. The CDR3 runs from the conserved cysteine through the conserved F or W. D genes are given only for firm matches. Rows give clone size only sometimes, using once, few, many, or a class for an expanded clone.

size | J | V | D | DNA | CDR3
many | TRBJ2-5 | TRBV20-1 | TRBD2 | TGCAGTGCTAGAGATCTGCAGCGGGGCCAAGAGACCCAGTACTTC | CSARDLQRGQETQYF
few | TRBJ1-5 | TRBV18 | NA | TGTGCCAGCTCACCCGAACAGGGAGGCAATCAGCCCCAGCATTTT | CASSPEQGGNQPQHF
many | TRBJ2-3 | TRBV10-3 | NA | TGTGCCATCAGTGAGTCATCGACACAAAGCACAGATACGCAGTATTTT | CAISESSTQSTDTQYF
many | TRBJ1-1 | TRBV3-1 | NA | TGTGCCAGCAGCCAAGATGTGGGGCCTGAAGCTTTCTTT | CASSQDVGPEAFF
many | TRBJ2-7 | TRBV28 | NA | TGTGCCAGCACCCGGGGAACCGAGCAGTACTTC | CASTRGTEQYF
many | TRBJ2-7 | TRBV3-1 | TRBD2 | TGTGCCAGCAGCCGTACTAGCGGGGGGGCTTACGAGCAGTACTTC | CASSRTSGGAYEQYF
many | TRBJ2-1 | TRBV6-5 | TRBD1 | TGTGCCAGCACCAGGACAGGGAATCCTTACAATGAGCAGTTCTTC | CASTRTGNPYNEQFF
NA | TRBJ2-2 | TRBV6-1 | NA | TGTGCCAGCAGCGCACAAAGACAGGCGAACACCGGGGAGCTGTTTTTT | CASSAQRQANTGELFF
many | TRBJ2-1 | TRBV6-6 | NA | TGTGCCAGCAGCAGGACCGGGGGCCTGAGCTCCTACAATGAGCAGTTCTTC | CASSRTGGLSSYNEQFF
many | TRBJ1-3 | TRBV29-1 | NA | TGCAGCGTTGACCTATATGGGGGGAACACCATATATTTT | CSVDLYGGNTIYF
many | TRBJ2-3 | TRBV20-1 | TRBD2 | TGCAGTGCTGTAGCGGGGGGATTCACAGATACGCAGTATTTT | CSAVAGGFTDTQYF
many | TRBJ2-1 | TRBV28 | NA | TGTGCCAGCAGCCTACCCGGGACTGGCTACAATGAGCAGTTCTTC | CASSLPGTGYNEQFF
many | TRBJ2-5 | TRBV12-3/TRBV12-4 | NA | TGTGCCAGCGGGGCAGGACTGACCCAAGAGACCCAGTACTTC | CASGAGLTQETQYF
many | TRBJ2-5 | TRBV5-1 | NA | TGCGCCAGCAGCTCGGCAGGACTGAGGACTCAAGAGACCCAGTACTTC | CASSSAGLRTQETQYF
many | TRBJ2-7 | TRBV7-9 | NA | TGTGCCACATTCCCCTTGGGTAGCTCCTACGAGCAGTACTTC | CATFPLGSSYEQYF
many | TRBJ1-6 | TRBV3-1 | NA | TGTGCCAGCAGCCAAGAATGGGGCACCCCAAATTCACCCCTCCACTTT | CASSQEWGTPNSPLHF
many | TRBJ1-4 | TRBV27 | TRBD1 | TGTGCCAGCAGTTTTACAGGGGTCGAAAAACTGTTTTTT | CASSFTGVEKLFF
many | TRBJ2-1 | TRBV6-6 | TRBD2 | TGTGCCAGCAGTAAATCGAGGACTAGCGGAGTTGCGGAGCAGTTCTTC | CASSKSRTSGVAEQFF
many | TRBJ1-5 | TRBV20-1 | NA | TGCAGTGCTGGGGGGGTGGACGGCAATCAGCCCCAGCATTTT | CSAGGVDGNQPQHF
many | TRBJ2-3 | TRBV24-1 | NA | TGTGCCACCAGTGATTGGCAGTCAGGAGCTGGAGATACGCAGTATTTT | CATSDWQSGAGDTQYF
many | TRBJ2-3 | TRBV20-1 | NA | TGCAGTGCTAGTGGGCAGGGGGGACCAGATACGCAGTATTTT | CSASGQGGPDTQYF
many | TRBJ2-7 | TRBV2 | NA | TGTGCCAGCAGTCAGAGTTACGAGCAGTACTTC | CASSQSYEQYF
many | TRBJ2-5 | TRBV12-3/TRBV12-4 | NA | TGTGCCAGCAGTTCCCCGGGACCCGGGGAGACCCAGTACTTC | CASSSPGPGETQYF
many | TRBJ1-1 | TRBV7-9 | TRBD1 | TGTGCCAGCAGCCCGAGCGGACAGGGGGTCTCGGTAGGTGAAGCTTTCTTT | CASSPSGQGVSVGEAFF
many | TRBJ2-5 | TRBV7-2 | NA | TGTGCCAGCAGCCGCGGGGACAGTCGAAGGGGGACCCAGTACTTC | CASSRGDSRRGTQYF
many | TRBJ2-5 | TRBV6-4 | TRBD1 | TGTGCCAGCAGTGTACAGGGGGGACCGCAAGAGACCCAGTACTTC | CASSVQGGPQETQYF
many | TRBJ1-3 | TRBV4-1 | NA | TGCGCCAGCAGCCAAGAGGGGGGCCGTCTCTCTGGAAACACCATATATTTT | CASSQEGGRLSGNTIYF
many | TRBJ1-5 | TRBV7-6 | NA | TGTGCCAGCAGCTTAGCGAGGGATCAGCCCCAGCATTTT | CASSLARDQPQHF
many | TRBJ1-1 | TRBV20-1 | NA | TGCAGTGCTAGAGATCATGGCAGGGCCTTTGAAGCTTTCTTT | CSARDHGRAFEAFF
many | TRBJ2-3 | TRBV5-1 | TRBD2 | TGCGCCAGCAGCTTGGCCGGCGGGGGTGGCGATACGCAGTATTTT | CASSLAGGGGDTQYF
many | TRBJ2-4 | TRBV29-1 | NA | TGCAGCGTTGAAGGACCCGAGAGAGACATTCAGTACTTC | CSVEGPERDIQYF
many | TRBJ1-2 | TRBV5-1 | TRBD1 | TGCGCCAGCAGCCAACTCAGGGGGTCTAACTATGGCTACACCTTC | CASSQLRGSNYGYTF
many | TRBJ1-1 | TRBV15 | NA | TGTGCCACCAGCGTGACAGGGAACACTGAAGCTTTCTTT | CATSVTGNTEAFF
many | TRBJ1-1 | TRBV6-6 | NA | TGTGCCAGCCAGGACACACAGAACACTGAAGCTTTCTTT | CASQDTQNTEAFF
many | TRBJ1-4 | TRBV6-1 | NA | TGTGCCAGCATGTGGCGGAATAATGAAAAACTGTTTTTT | CASMWRNNEKLFF
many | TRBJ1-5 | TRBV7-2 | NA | TGTGCCAGCAGCTCCTCTCCGGGGTCATTTCAGCCCCAGCATTTT | CASSSSPGSFQPQHF
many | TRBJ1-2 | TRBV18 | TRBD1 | TGTGCCAGCTCACCGACAGGGATTAGTGGTGGCTACACCTTC | CASSPTGISGGYTF
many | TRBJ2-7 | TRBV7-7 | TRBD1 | TGTGCTAGCAGCCGACAGGGGGAAGTCGACGAGCAGTACTTC | CASSRQGEVDEQYF
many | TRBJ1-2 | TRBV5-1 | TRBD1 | TGCGCCAGCAGCTTGGCCGGGACAGCTAACTATGGCTACACCTTC | CASSLAGTANYGYTF
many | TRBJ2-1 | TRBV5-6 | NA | TGTGCCAGCAACTCGGCAGGGTGGAATGAGCAGTTCTTC | CASNSAGWNEQFF
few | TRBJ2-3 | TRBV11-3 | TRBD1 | TGTGCCAGCAGCAACGGACAGGGGAACTCAGATACGCAGTATTTT | CASSNGQGNSDTQYF